This TCR beta chain came from a study of blood T cell repertoires in COVID-19. Study information: Researchers got acute and convalescent COVID-19 samples from the United States, Italy and Spain.

In germline, CDR1 is SGHRS, CDR2 YFSETQ. V was clipped by 0 bases and J by 0 bases, with 11 bases between them. The CDR3 length is 16 residues. The table came from immunoSEQ multiplex PCR; TCRdb's copy has only in-frame clones and leaves some out. This repertoire shows fewer than 350,000 clones, 75% to 90% found once; its top ten account for approximately 4.2%. This clonotype was obtained from a man aged 35 to 55 with acute or convalescent COVID-19. The rearrangement joins TRBV5-1 to TRBJ2-3; a possible D gene is TRBD1 (6 bases). Sequencing was done on a sample of peripheral blood. The CDR3 DNA sequence: TGCGCCAGCAGCTTGGAATTGGGGACAAGCACAGATACGCAGTATTTT. Its translation is CASSLELGTSTDTQYF.